One sample yielded the 30 T cell receptor beta chains listed below, sequenced in a study of monozygotic twins with inflammatory bowel disease. For each CDR3 protein, TCRdb gives one entry from its re-call of the 5' RACE reads, without DNA. The sample table sets out about 160,000 distinct CDR3 sequences. Sequencing was done on a sample of blood. All receptors derive from a human donor with ulcerative colitis or Crohn's disease, or a healthy co-twin of an affected twin (not recorded which).

The J gene is TRBJ2-1, the V gene TRBV6-5; TCRdb's assignment of TRBD1 cannot be checked, as there is no DNA. The CDR3 loop spans 14 amino acids. Germline V gene sequence: CDR1 MNHEY, CDR2 SVGAGI. The CDR3 here is CASTLRGPQNEQFF.

This chain links TRBV29-1 with TRBJ2-5; TCRdb lists TRBD2, though no DNA is available to test this call. Germline lookup yields CDR1 SQVTM and CDR2 ANQGSEA. This CDR3 contains 14 residues. The CDR3 sequence is CSVELAGEQETQYF. The full variable domain, rest sourced from reference TRBV29-1 and TRBJ2-5, is SAVISQKPSRDICQRGTSLTIQCQVDSQVTMMFWYRQQPGQSLTLIATANQGSEATYESGFVIDKFPISRPNLTFSTLTVSNMSPEDSSIYLCSVELAGEQETQYFGPGTRLLVL.

The genes are TRBV28 and TRBJ2-2; TCRdb outputs TRBD2, but without DNA this stays unchecked. The CDR3 spans 16 residues. Germline assignment: CDR1 MDHEN and CDR2 SYDVKM. CDR3 region: CASSPQGLANTGELFF.

The V call is TRBV27, the J call TRBJ2-2; TCRdb picks TRBD1, but there is no DNA to check that call. The CDR3 has 14 residues. CDR1 is MNHEY and CDR2 is SMNVEV in the germline V gene (reference sequence). This chain's CDR3 is CASSLTGNTGELFF.

This chain connects TRBV4-3 to TRBJ2-1. The CDR3 extends over 16 amino acids. The V gene's germline CDR1 is LGHNA and CDR2 YSLEER. CDR3 region: CASSQVGGIAYNEQFF.

The rearrangement joins TRBV28 to TRBJ2-4; the D call from TCRdb, TRBD1, cannot be confirmed without DNA. The CDR3 is 19 amino acids. The V gene's germline CDR1 is MDHEN and CDR2 SYDVKM. The CDR3 spells CASSPPLLTGTLAKNIQYF.

This rearrangement joins TRBV5-1 to TRBJ2-7. The germline CDR1 and CDR2 sequences are SGHRS and YFSETQ. This CDR3 has 14 residues. This CDR3 is CASSYAGDYYEQYF.

The genes are TRBV6-2 or TRBV6-3 and TRBJ2-7; TCRdb proposes TRBD2, but this gene call is untestable without DNA. The CDR3 loop spans 14 amino acids. CDR1 and CDR2 from the germline V gene are MNHEY and SVGEGT. This CDR3 is CASRSGTRSNEQYF.

V usage is TRBV6-5 and J usage is TRBJ1-6; lacking DNA, the TRBD1 call made by TCRdb goes unchecked. The V gene's germline CDR1 is MNHEY and CDR2 SVGAGI. The CDR3 is 18 amino acids. This CDR3 reads CASSYSALTGWSNSPLHF.

The chain links TRBV11-3 to TRBJ2-7; the TCRdb call, TRBD2, lacks DNA for checking. This CDR3 spans 14 amino acids. From germline, CDR1 is SGHNT and CDR2 YENEEA. The CDR3 loop reads CASSLGPSTFEQYF.

This chain uses TRBV7-8 with TRBJ1-1. There are 15 residues in the CDR3. Germline CDR1 and CDR2: SGHVS and FQNEAQ. CDR3 loop: CASSPRGTLNTEAFF.

This chain connects TRBV5-1 to TRBJ2-6. Germline values: CDR1 SGHRS, CDR2 YFSETQ. CDR3 size: 15 residues. This CDR3 reads CASSFRPSGANVLTF.

The chain has TRBV19 and TRBJ2-1; TCRdb's D gene call, TRBD1, goes unchecked for lack of DNA. The germline gives CDR1 LNHDA, CDR2 SQIVND (reference sequence). This CDR3 is built from 16 residues. The CDR3 region is CASRPEHRAYYNEQFF.

This rearrangement joins TRBV10-3 to TRBJ1-2. CDR1 is ENHRY, CDR2 SYGVKD, per germline. The CDR3 has 13 amino acids. The CDR3 sequence: CAISESAVYGYTF.

The chain employs TRBV10-3 and TRBJ2-1; the TCRdb call, TRBD2, lacks DNA for checking. Germline V gives CDR1 ENHRY, CDR2 SYGVKD. The CDR3 has 15 residues. Here the CDR3 reads CASTTGRGGDNEQFF.

J is TRBJ2-3 and V is TRBV11-2; TCRdb's D call, TRBD2, is unchecked because there is no DNA. The germline V gene encodes CDR1 SGHAT and CDR2 FQNNGV. There are 16 residues in the CDR3. CDR3 sequence reads: CASSLGSGGLTDTQYF.

The J gene is TRBJ2-3, the V gene TRBV7-2; no DNA is available, so the TRBD2 call from TCRdb remains unchecked. The CDR3 has 15 amino acids. CDR1 is SGHTA and CDR2 is FQGNSA in the germline V gene. This CDR3 reads CASSLRRGPTDTQYF.

The chain employs TRBV25-1 and TRBJ2-5; the D call from TCRdb, TRBD1, cannot be confirmed without DNA. From germline, CDR1 is MGHDK and CDR2 SYGVNS. The CDR3 totals 15 residues. The CDR3 protein is CASSEWGQGQETQYF.

The chain recombines TRBV5-1 with TRBJ2-2; TCRdb calls TRBD2, which cannot be checked without DNA. The CDR3 has 15 residues. The V gene's germline CDR1 is SGHRS and CDR2 YFSETQ. The CDR3 reads CASSREDPGTGELFF.

The gene calls are TRBV24-1 and TRBJ1-1; checking the TCRdb D call of TRBD1 is not possible without DNA. The CDR3 is 14 amino acids. Per germline, CDR1 KGHDR and CDR2 SFDVKD. The CDR3: CATSESDSNTEAFF.

The chain joins TRBV30 to TRBJ1-6; with no DNA, the TCRdb D assignment of TRBD1 cannot be verified. The germline CDR1 and CDR2 sequences are GTSNPN and SVGIG (reference sequence). This CDR3 comprises 15 residues. This CDR3 reads CAWSETGAADSPLHF.

J is TRBJ1-1 and V is TRBV7-9. This CDR3 is built from 13 residues. Per germline, CDR1 SEHNR and CDR2 FQNEAQ (reference sequence). The CDR3: CASSVGTAGQAFF.

The V call is TRBV12-3 or TRBV12-4, the J call TRBJ1-1. CDR3 size: 13 residues. This CDR3 is CASSSQVGTEAFF.

The V and J genes are TRBV5-6 and TRBJ2-7; with no DNA, the TCRdb D assignment of TRBD1 cannot be verified. There are 15 residues in the CDR3. CDR1 is SGHDT, CDR2 YYEEEE, per germline. CDR3 amino acids: CASKTRDGSWREQYF.

This chain connects TRBV20-1 to TRBJ2-1; TCRdb selects TRBD2, and the lack of DNA leaves this call unchecked. CDR3 length: 15 amino acids. Per germline, CDR1 DFQATT and CDR2 SNEGSKA (reference sequence). The CDR3 here is CSARGDLGRQNEQFF.

V usage is TRBV6-2 or TRBV6-3 and J usage is TRBJ1-5; the D call from TCRdb, TRBD1, cannot be confirmed without DNA. Germline CDR1 reads MNHEY; CDR2 reads SVGEGT. This CDR3 comprises 21 residues. The CDR3 here is CASSHQDSLAQVNYGNQPQHF.

This sequence joins TRBV20-1 and TRBJ1-2. Germline assignment: CDR1 DFQATT and CDR2 SNEGSKA (reference sequence). The CDR3 consists of 15 residues. This CDR3 is CSAGGGGGANYGYTF.

V is TRBV28 and J is TRBJ2-7; TCRdb reports TRBD1, a call that lacks DNA to check it against. The germline V gene encodes CDR1 MDHEN and CDR2 SYDVKM. The CDR3 is made up of 14 amino acids. This chain's CDR3 is CASRGTGSSYEQYF.

This sequence joins TRBV4-3 and TRBJ2-2; TCRdb outputs TRBD1, but without DNA this stays unchecked. Germline values: CDR1 LGHNA, CDR2 YSLEER. The CDR3 is 14 amino acids. The chain's CDR3 is CASSARPGAGELFF.

The chain recombines TRBV11-2 with TRBJ2-3; TCRdb designates TRBD2, a call that cannot be tested without DNA. In germline, CDR1 is SGHAT, CDR2 FQNNGV. The CDR3 totals 19 residues. The CDR3 protein is CASSSNPTSGGDLIDTQYF.